This T cell receptor (beta chain) comes out of a study of STAT5B mutations in CD4+ large granular lymphocyte leukemia. CDR1 and CDR2 (germline): MNHEY, SVGAGI. The V gene lost 8 bases and the J gene lost 2 bases, with 14 bases spanning the gap. There are 14 residues in the CDR3. The repertoire was sequenced with immunoSEQ multiplex PCR; TCRdb's copy has only in-frame clones and lacks some. The sample consists of about 40,000 clones, around 85% of them appearing once. The chain carries TRBV6-5 and TRBJ2-3; perhaps TRBD1 as D (6 bases). The sequence came from a human donor in good health. Material for sequencing was CD4+ T cells from blood buffy coats. As DNA, the CDR3 is TGTGCCAGCTGCAAACAGGGATTCACAGATACGCAGTATTTT. It encodes CASCKQGFTDTQYF.